This T cell receptor (beta chain) was retrieved from a study of PD-1 blockade in classical Hodgkin lymphoma. Produced via immunoSEQ multiplex PCR; TCRdb's table is partial and in-frame only. The data contain some 15,000 clones, 85% to 90% of them seen just once; the ten biggest clones take up approximately 0.9%. Between the trimmed V and J ends, which lost 3 bases and 4 bases, there was a span of 12 bases. The V gene's germline CDR1 is MNHEY and CDR2 SMNVEV (reference sequence). The CDR3 extends over 15 amino acids. The time point: cycle 4 day 1 (C4D1), after less than 7 weeks of nivolumab. All patients experienced relapse after autologous stem cell transplantation, and brentuximab vedotin exposure was variable. Researchers used magnetic negative selection to pull out pure CD4+ T cells from thawed PBMCs.

The sequence was collected from a human donor with classical Hodgkin lymphoma. The genes are TRBV27 and TRBJ2-2; D tentatively fits TRBD1 or TRBD2 (7 bases each). Sequenced here: CD4+ T cells from blood, sampled before the fourth cycle of nivolumab. The CDR3 nucleotides read TGTGCCAGCAGTTTGTTCAGGGGGGGCACCGGGGAGCTGTTTTTT. Encoded protein: CASSLFRGGTGELFF.